The following is a T cell receptor (beta chain) sequence with its context. The sample belongs to a study of blood T cell repertoires in COVID-19. Germline-derived CDR1 and CDR2 are LGHDT and YNNKEL (reference sequence). Trimming removed 4 bases from V and 3 bases from J, with 12 bases in between. The CDR3 has 14 residues. The assay was immunoSEQ multiplex PCR, and TCRdb's table has in-frame clones only and misses some. Altogether about 68,000 clones are present, 80% to 95% being singletons, with the ten largest covering less than 9%. V usage is TRBV3-1 (or the pseudogene TRBV3-2) and J usage is TRBJ1-1; a weak D match, TRBD1 (5 bases). The sample taken for sequencing was peripheral blood. This clonotype originated in a human donor in a cohort sampled during active COVID-19. The CDR3 spells CASSPGGEDTEAFF. The CDR3 DNA sequence: TGTGCCAGCAGCCCCGGGGGGGAGGACACTGAAGCTTTCTTT.